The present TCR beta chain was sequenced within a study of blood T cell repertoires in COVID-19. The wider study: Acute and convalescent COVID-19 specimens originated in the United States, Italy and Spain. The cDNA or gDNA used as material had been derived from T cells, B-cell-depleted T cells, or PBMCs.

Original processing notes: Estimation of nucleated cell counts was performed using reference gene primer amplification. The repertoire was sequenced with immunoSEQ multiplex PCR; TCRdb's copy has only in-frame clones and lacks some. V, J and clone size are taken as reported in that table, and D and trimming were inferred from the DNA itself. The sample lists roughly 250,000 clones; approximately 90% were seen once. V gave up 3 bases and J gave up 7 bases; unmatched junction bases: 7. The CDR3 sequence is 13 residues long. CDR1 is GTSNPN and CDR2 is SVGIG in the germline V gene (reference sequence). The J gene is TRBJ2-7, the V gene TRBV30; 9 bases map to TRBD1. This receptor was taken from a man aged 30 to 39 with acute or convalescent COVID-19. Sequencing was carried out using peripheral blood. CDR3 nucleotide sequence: TGTGCCTGGAGGGGGACAGGGCCGAAGGAGCAGTACTTC. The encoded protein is CAWRGTGPKEQYF.